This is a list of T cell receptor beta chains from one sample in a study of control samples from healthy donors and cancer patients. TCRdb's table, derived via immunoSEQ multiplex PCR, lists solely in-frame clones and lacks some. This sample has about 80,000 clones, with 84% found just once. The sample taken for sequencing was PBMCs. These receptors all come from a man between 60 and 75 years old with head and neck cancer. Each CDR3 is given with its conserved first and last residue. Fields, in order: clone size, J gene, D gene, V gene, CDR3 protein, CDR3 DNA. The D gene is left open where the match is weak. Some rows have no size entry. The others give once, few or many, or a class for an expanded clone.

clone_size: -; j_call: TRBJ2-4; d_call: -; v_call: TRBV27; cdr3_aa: CASSIRRGVGAKNIQYF; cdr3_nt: TGTGCCAGCAGTATACGGAGGGGAGTTGGGGCCAAAAACATTCAGTACTTC
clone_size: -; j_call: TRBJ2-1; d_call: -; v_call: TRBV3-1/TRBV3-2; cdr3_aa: CASSPLEGSEQFF; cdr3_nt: TGTGCCAGCAGCCCTCTTGAGGGGAGTGAGCAGTTCTTC
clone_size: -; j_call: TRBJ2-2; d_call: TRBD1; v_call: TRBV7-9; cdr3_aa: CASSPLGQGPPAGELFF; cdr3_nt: TGTGCCAGCAGCCCCTTAGGACAGGGGCCGCCGGCCGGGGAGCTGTTTTTT
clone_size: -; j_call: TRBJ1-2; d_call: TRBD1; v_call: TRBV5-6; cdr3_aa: CASSLEVDRVWDGYTF; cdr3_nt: TGTGCCAGCAGCTTGGAGGTAGACAGGGTATGGGATGGCTACACCTTC
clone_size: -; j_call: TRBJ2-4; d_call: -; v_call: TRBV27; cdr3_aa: CASSPRTGTGGPAKNIQYF; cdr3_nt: TGTGCCAGCAGTCCACGGACAGGGACGGGAGGGCCAGCCAAAAACATTCAGTACTTC
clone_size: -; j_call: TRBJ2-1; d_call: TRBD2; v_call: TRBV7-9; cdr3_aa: CASSPSTGGISEQFF; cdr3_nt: TGTGCCAGCAGCCCCTCCACGGGAGGGATAAGTGAGCAGTTCTTC
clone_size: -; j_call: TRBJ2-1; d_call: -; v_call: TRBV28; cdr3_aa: CASSTYRVEAYNEQFF; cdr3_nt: TGTGCCAGCAGTACTTACAGGGTTGAAGCGTACAATGAGCAGTTCTTC
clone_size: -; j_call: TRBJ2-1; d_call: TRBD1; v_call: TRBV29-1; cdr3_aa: CSVEGDRGYYNEQFF; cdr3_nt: TGCAGCGTTGAAGGGGACAGGGGGTACTACAATGAGCAGTTCTTC
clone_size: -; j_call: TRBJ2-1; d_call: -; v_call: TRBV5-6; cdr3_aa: CASSLTYEQFF; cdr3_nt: TGTGCCAGCAGCCTTACATATGAGCAGTTCTTC
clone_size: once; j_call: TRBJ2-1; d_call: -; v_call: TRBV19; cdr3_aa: CASSIDRDQGYNEQFF; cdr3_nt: TGTGCCAGTAGTATAGATCGAGACCAGGGGTACAATGAGCAGTTCTTC
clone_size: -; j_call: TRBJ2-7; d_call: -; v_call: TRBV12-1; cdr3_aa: CASSFGGLHSYEQYF; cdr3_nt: TGTGCCAGCAGCTTCGGGGGACTTCACTCCTACGAGCAGTACTTC
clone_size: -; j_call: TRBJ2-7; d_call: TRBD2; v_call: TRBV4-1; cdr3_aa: CASSPRLAESSYEQYF; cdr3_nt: TGCGCCAGCAGCCCCCGTCTAGCGGAGAGCTCCTACGAGCAGTACTTC
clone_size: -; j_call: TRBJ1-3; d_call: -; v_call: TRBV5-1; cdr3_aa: CASSLQGRVSGGNTIYF; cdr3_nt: TGCGCCAGCAGCCTCCAAGGCAGGGTTTCTGGTGGAAACACCATATATTTT
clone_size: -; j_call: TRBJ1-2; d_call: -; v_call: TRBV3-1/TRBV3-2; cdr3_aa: CASSPDRSGGYTF; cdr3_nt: TGTGCCAGCAGCCCGGACAGATCGGGCGGCTACACCTTC
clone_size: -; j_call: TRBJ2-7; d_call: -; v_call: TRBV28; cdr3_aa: CASSLSGGAVVSYF; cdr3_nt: TGTGCCAGCAGTTTATCGGGGGGCGCGGTTGTTTCGTACTTC
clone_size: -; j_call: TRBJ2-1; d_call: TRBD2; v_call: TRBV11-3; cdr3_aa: CASSSGTSGIDEQFF; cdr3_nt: TGTGCCAGCAGCTCCGGGACTAGCGGGATCGATGAGCAGTTCTTC
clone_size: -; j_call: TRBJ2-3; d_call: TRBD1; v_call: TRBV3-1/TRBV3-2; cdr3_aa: CASSLQGWGTDTQYF; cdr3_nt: TGTGCCAGTTCTTTACAGGGGTGGGGCACAGATACGCAGTATTTT
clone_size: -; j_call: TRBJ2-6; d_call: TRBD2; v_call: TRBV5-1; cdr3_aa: CASSLTSGLSGANVLTF; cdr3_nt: TGCGCCAGCAGCTTGACTAGCGGGCTCTCTGGGGCCAACGTCCTGACTTTC
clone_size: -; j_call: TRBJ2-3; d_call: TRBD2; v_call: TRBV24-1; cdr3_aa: CATSDSGLADTQYF; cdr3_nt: TGTGCCACCAGTGACTCAGGACTAGCAGATACGCAGTATTTT
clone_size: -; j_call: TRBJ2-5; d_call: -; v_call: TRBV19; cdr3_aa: CASSKRALTWEETQYF; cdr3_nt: TGTGCCAGTAGTAAGAGGGCCCTCACCTGGGAAGAGACCCAGTACTTC
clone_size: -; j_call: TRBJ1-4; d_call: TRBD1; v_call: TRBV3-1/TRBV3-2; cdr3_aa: CASSQDRANEKLFF; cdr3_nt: TGTGCCAGCAGCCAGGACAGGGCTAATGAAAAACTGTTTTTT
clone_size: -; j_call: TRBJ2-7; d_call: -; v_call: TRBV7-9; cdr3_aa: CASSSGRIREQYF; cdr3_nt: TGTGCCAGCAGCTCAGGACGGATCCGGGAGCAGTACTTC